The 4 T cell receptor beta chains listed next were all sequenced from one sample in a study of shared clonotypes between healthy human individuals. Clones were sequenced by immunoSEQ multiplex PCR, and TCRdb holds only the in-frame ones, with some missing. In the table there are 2,500,000 or so clones, approximately 94% of which are singletons. Sequencing used naive CD4+ T cells from PBMCs. Subset of the sample: CD45RA+ positively selected. The receptors stem from a man aged 18 to 29 in good health. Some clones in this sample may be carry-over from other donors' samples.

Regarding this clone: Other DNA sequences within the sample encode an identical CDR3. The chain employs TRBV5-1 and TRBJ2-1; 11 bases match TRBD2. The germline V gene encodes CDR1 SGHRS and CDR2 YFSETQ. Trimming removed 5 bases from V and 6 bases from J; junction bases left unmatched: 7. This CDR3 spans 15 amino acids. For the CDR3, the DNA is TGCGCCAGCAGTCCACTAGCGGGAGTTGTCAATGAGCAGTTCTTC. It codes for CASSPLAGVVNEQFF.

This rearrangement joins TRBV19 to TRBJ1-2; D not resolved. V was shortened by 5 bases and J by 6 bases, with 19 bases between the two germline ends. CDR3 size: 15 residues. CDR1 LNHDA and CDR2 SQIVND come from the germline V gene (reference sequence). CDR3 in amino acids: CASSDGKQPLDGYTF. The CDR3 DNA is TGTGCCAGTAGTGATGGGAAGCAGCCCCTTGATGGCTACACCTTC.

The rearrangement links TRBV5-1 to TRBJ2-5; 8 nucleotides agree with TRBD1. Germline V lookup: CDR1 SGHRS, CDR2 YFSETQ. This CDR3 is 15 amino acids long. V shed 4 bases, J shed 5 bases, and the junction held 10 bases outside the gene matches. The CDR3 coding sequence is TGCGCCAGCAGCACCGGACAGGGCGGTGGGGAGACCCAGTACTTC. Translation: CASSTGQGGGETQYF.

The V call is TRBV5-6, the J call TRBJ1-2, with 12 bases that match TRBD1. Germline lookup yields CDR1 SGHDT and CDR2 YYEEEE. The CDR3 has 16 amino acids. Trimming removed 3 bases from V and 4 bases from J; junction bases left unmatched: 7. The CDR3 region is CASSSGTGGWSYGYTF. The CDR3 bases are TGTGCCAGCAGCTCCGGGACAGGGGGCTGGAGCTATGGCTACACCTTC. Together with reference TRBV5-6 and TRBJ1-2, the CDR3 gives the full variable domain: DAGVTQSPTHLIKTRGQQVTLRCSPKSGHDTVSWYQQALGQGPQFIFQYYEEEERQRGNFPDRFSGHQFPNYSSELNVNALLLGDSALYLCASSSGTGGWSYGYTFGSGTRLTVV.